The clone carrying this TCR beta chain was recorded at least ten times. What it binds is unknown. The record originates from a study of T cells after yellow fever vaccination. Study results and caveats: Repertoires obtained by FACS sorting could include abundant clonotypes that entered as contaminants from the bulk population. The secondary T-cell response peaked on day 5, not day 15, but was weaker. Detected again after the booster were most primary-vaccination clones, at nearly 97% CD4 and approximately 87% CD8.

The ends were cut back, 4 bases at V and 4 bases at J, with 14 bases in the middle. Germline loops: CDR1 SGHRS, CDR2 YFSETQ. CDR3 size: 14 residues. The study made its TCR cDNA through 5'RACE template switching. That step introduced a universal primer site along with UMIs. TCRdb redid the calling of the 5' RACE reads with MiXCR, one entry per CDR3 protein. Of 250,000 or so distinct CDR3 sequences listed, 6.7% are singletons. Material: CD4+ T cells sorted from PBMCs, obtained on the day of the yellow fever booster vaccination. V is TRBV5-1 and J is TRBJ1-2; tentative D call: TRBD1 (5 bases). This TCR was sampled from a man aged 25-45 years who received the YFV17D yellow fever vaccine. The CDR3 coding sequence is TGCGCCAGCAGCGGGGGGTCCAGGGTCTATGGCTACACCTTC. It translates to CASSGGSRVYGYTF.